This T cell receptor (beta chain) was identified in a study of blood T cell repertoires in COVID-19. Across the study: Acute and convalescent COVID-19 specimens originated in the United States, Italy and Spain. PBMCs, B-cell-depleted T cells, or T cells were the source of the cDNA or gDNA that made up the material.

Method: immunoSEQ multiplex PCR; TCRdb's copy keeps in-frame clones and lacks some. The table includes fewer than 110,000 clones, about 92% detected once. CDR1 LNHDA and CDR2 SQIVND come from the germline V gene (reference sequence). V was pared by 4 bases and J by 0 bases, with 3 bases of the junction left unmatched. The CDR3 totals 15 residues. Sequencing was done on a sample of peripheral blood. The chain has TRBV19 and TRBJ2-4; 7 nucleotides agree with TRBD1. This sequence originates from a woman of 80 years or more in a cohort sampled during active COVID-19. CDR3 sequence reads: CASSTRGPAKNIQYF. As DNA, the CDR3 is TGTGCCAGTAGTACGAGGGGGCCAGCCAAAAACATTCAGTACTTC.